Listed below are T cell receptor beta chains from one sample, sequenced in a study of immune cell composition in non-small cell lung cancer. The protocol was immunoSEQ multiplex PCR, while the TCRdb copy is restricted to in-frame clones and leaves out a portion. The data show about 6,700 clones, 67% seen once. Source material: non-adjacent lung tissue. The receptors come from a human donor with non-small cell lung cancer. Both conserved end residues are part of each CDR3. Each record gives: CDR3 protein, V gene.

CDR3 protein: CASSLVGQDTEAFF
V gene: TRBV5-5

CDR3 protein: CASSPRLAGAGETQYF
V gene: TRBV5-4

CDR3 protein: CASSPGGGAGDRETQYF
V gene: TRBV11-3

CDR3 protein: CASRKEASGISYNEQFF
V gene: TRBV5-6

CDR3 protein: CASSLLGQGAYEQYF
V gene: TRBV28

CDR3 protein: CASSSGYRVRHGYTF
V gene: TRBV27

CDR3 protein: CAWSIGTANSNQPQHF
V gene: TRBV30

CDR3 protein: CAGQGTGGGSTEAFF
V gene: TRBV6-1

CDR3 protein: CASRLQGRGSYEQYF
V gene: TRBV6-5

CDR3 protein: CASSLGTDLSGNTIYF
V gene: TRBV28

CDR3 protein: CASSEAPRTGRGYTF
V gene: TRBV6-1

CDR3 protein: CASSEMAGGQNQFF
V gene: TRBV2

CDR3 protein: CASSLELAGNTGELFF
V gene: TRBV5-1

CDR3 protein: CASSQTASNTEAFF
V gene: TRBV7-6

CDR3 protein: CASSPRTGGTYEQYF
V gene: TRBV5-4

CDR3 protein: CASSFRGWSTGELFF
V gene: TRBV28

CDR3 protein: CASSHDSEDKAFF
V gene: TRBV7-3

CDR3 protein: CASSLYARDNEQFF
V gene: TRBV7-3

CDR3 protein: CASSLQTSGWNSYNEQFF
V gene: TRBV5-1

CDR3 protein: CASSLFSGRYNEQFF
V gene: TRBV7-9

CDR3 protein: CASSEEAENPGTQYF
V gene: TRBV2

CDR3 protein: CSVNRGRTGELFF
V gene: TRBV29-1

CDR3 protein: CASSSAGTSGKLSEQFF
V gene: TRBV13

CDR3 protein: CASSSTRGAGGLSAEQYF
V gene: TRBV11-3

CDR3 protein: CASSLTGGVTDTQYF
V gene: TRBV5-1

CDR3 protein: CASSSNRDHSNQPQHF
V gene: TRBV19

CDR3 protein: CASWGVEDTQYF
V gene: TRBV5-1

CDR3 protein: CASSPPGKNYGYTF
V gene: TRBV28

CDR3 protein: CASSATGTNTDTQYF
V gene: TRBV9

CDR3 protein: CAISGGTGETQYF
V gene: TRBV10-3

CDR3 protein: CASSGTGLSGANVLTF
V gene: TRBV28

CDR3 protein: CASSLGQGSDTQYF
V gene: TRBV5-1

CDR3 protein: CASSQEGTGGDTQYF
V gene: TRBV4-3

CDR3 protein: CASSLGGGGETQYF
V gene: TRBV5-1

CDR3 protein: CASSTPGLQLYEQYF
V gene: TRBV28

CDR3 protein: CASSKGLSFGEQYF
V gene: TRBV5-1

CDR3 protein: CASTTFFRGDYEQYF
V gene: TRBV28